Sequencing of this T cell receptor beta chain was carried out in a study of blood T cell repertoires in COVID-19. Whole-study context: Specimens from acute and convalescent COVID-19 originated in the United States, Italy and Spain. In each case, the material was cDNA or gDNA derived from T cells, B-cell-depleted T cells, or PBMCs.

This clone was counted a few times. The CDR3 is made up of 16 amino acids. In germline, CDR1 is GTSNPN, CDR2 SVGIG (reference sequence). With V trimmed by 0 bases and J by 0 bases, 6 bases remained unmatched. Authors' data handling: Using reference gene primer amplification, nucleated cell counts were estimated. The protocol was immunoSEQ multiplex PCR, while the TCRdb copy is restricted to in-frame clones and leaves out a portion. The DNA was the basis for D and trimming; V, J and clone size are from that table. The table shows 250,000 to 300,000 clones, with 81% occurring only once. Sequenced: peripheral blood. The source is a woman between 55 and 75 years old with active or convalescent COVID-19. The genes are TRBV30 and TRBJ2-3; 7 bases line up with TRBD2. The CDR3 coding sequence is TGTGCCTGGAGTGTACCGGCTAGCGGTAGCACAGATACGCAGTATTTT. Its translation: CAWSVPASGSTDTQYF.